The 22 T cell receptor beta chains below were found in one sample sequenced in a study of tumor and adjacent non-tumor tissue in lung cancer (dated by TCRdb to 2016 to 2018). Bulk unsorted tissue served as the source for RNA extraction, and RNA quality was assessed using a NanoDrop ND-1000 and an Agilent 2100. Library construction relied on multiplex PCR. The sequencing machine was an Illumina HiSeq 2500. Following protocols modified from ARM-PCR, the researchers constructed TCRbeta libraries through three rounds of nested PCR with primers (Table S4). TCRdb passed the public sequencing reads through fastp at Q25 and MiXCR, retaining productive beta sequences. Under each unique CDR3 protein, matching rows form one entry showing the most common genes and DNA. The sample profile shows 100,000 to 120,000 distinct CDR3 sequences; 84% of them were found once. Jointly, the top ten make up 20% to 25% of the sample.

The sequenced material came from lung tumor tissue. The receptors were gathered from a man between 65 and 85 years old with non-small cell lung cancer.

On this clonotype itself: This clone may be a read error of a much larger clone one base away. The chain recombines TRBV15 with TRBJ2-3; TRBD1 matches 10 bases. V trimming: 7 bases; J trimming: 3 bases; junction bases outside the gene matches: 7. CDR3 length equals 15 residues. The germline V gene encodes CDR1 LNHNV and CDR2 YYDKDF (reference sequence). As DNA, the CDR3 is TGTGCCACCAACAGGGCGGGACAGGGGACAGATACGCAGTATTTT. It yields the protein CATNRAGQGTDTQYF.

This clonotype was counted at least ten times. The rearrangement uses TRBV28 and TRBJ2-5, with 10 positions matching TRBD1. CDR3 length equals 15 residues. Germline-derived CDR1 and CDR2 are MDHEN and SYDVKM. The junction had 8 bases not matched to a gene; V was cut back by 6 bases and J by 4 bases. The DNA of the CDR3 is TGTGCCAGCAGACCCGGGACAGGGGTCATAGAGACCCAGTACTTC. It is translated as CASRPGTGVIETQYF.

This clonotype was seen repeatedly, ten times or more. The chain carries TRBV20-1 and TRBJ2-3; D might be TRBD1 or TRBD2, each matching 7 bases. V lost 6 bases to trimming and J lost 2 bases, with 15 bases between them. Germline lookup yields CDR1 DFQATT and CDR2 SNEGSKA (reference sequence). The CDR3 sequence is 14 residues long. Here the CDR3 reads CSATTGDYTDTQYF. CDR3 bases: TGCAGTGCCACAACAGGGGACTACACAGATACGCAGTATTTT.

This chain links TRBV20-1 with TRBJ2-3; 9 bases are shared with TRBD2. The CDR3 runs 18 residues. Losses at the gene ends were 6 bases for V and 7 bases for J; bases not matched to a gene: 23. CDR1 and CDR2 from the germline V gene are DFQATT and SNEGSKA (reference sequence). The CDR3 DNA sequence: TGCAGTGCCACCCGGGACGGGGATGCTAGCGGGACCATATATACGCAGTATTTT. Translated: CSATRDGDASGTIYTQYF.

Regarding this clonotype: A much larger clone sits a single nucleotide away, making a read error possible. This chain connects TRBV24-1 to TRBJ2-1, with 14 bases lining up with TRBD2. Per the germline V gene, CDR1 is KGHDR and CDR2 is SFDVKD. CDR3 length equals 16 residues. For the CDR3, the DNA is TGTGCCACCAATGATTTAGGACTAGCGGGAGGAAATGAGCAGTTCTTC. It translates to CATNDLGLAGGNEQFF.

This clonotype showed up just a few times. The rearrangement uses TRBV12-3 or TRBV12-4 and TRBJ1-2; D is uncertain. V dropped 2 bases and J dropped 3 bases, with 13 bases sitting between them. The CDR3 loop spans 15 amino acids. CDR3 sequence (DNA): TGTGCCAGCAGTTTATATTTTTCGGGCCACTATGGCTACACCTTC. Translation gives CASSLYFSGHYGYTF.

V usage is TRBV6-1 and J usage is TRBJ1-6, with 7 bases lining up with TRBD1. This CDR3 is 15 amino acids long. Germline V gene lookup returns CDR1 MNHNS and CDR2 SASEGT. J was trimmed by 14 bases and V by 3 bases; bases with no gene match: 13. CDR3 coding DNA: TGTGCCAGCAGTGAGGGGGGACAGAGTTATCCAACCCTCCACTTT. Translation: CASSEGGQSYPTLHF.

This chain uses TRBV6-1 with TRBJ2-7; TRBD1 is a possible D gene (5 bases). The CDR3 runs to 13 residues. Looked up from germline, CDR1 is MNHNS and CDR2 is SASEGT. Trimming cost V 4 bases and J 1 base, with 8 bases left between them. The CDR3 coding sequence is TGTGCCAGCAGTGTCGACAGTTCCTACGAGCAGTACTTC. The encoded protein is CASSVDSSYEQYF.

As regards this clonotype: This CDR3 is missing its conserved last phenylalanine or tryptophan, likely due to a read error. The chain carries TRBV6-5 and TRBJ2-1; 10 bases line up with TRBD2. Germline V lookup: CDR1 MNHEY, CDR2 SVGAGI. The CDR3 covers 15 residues. The CDR3 DNA follows: TGTACCAGCAGATCCCTAGCGGGAGTGGGGAATGAGCAGTTCTCC. This encodes CTSRSLAGVGNEQFS.

About this clonotype itself: The junction departs from the called germline gene at one end, perhaps through a read error. In DNA, the CDR3 is TGTGCCAACAGTCCGCGTAAACAGGGGATCAATCAGCCCCGGCATTTT. It codes for CANSPRKQGINQPRHF. The chain uses TRBV28 and TRBJ1-5; 7 nucleotides align to TRBD1. CDR3 size: 16 residues. Germline CDR1 and CDR2: MDHEN and SYDVKM. The full variable domain, completed using reference TRBV28 and TRBJ1-5, is DVKVTQSSRYLVKRTGEKVFLECVQDMDHENMFWYRQDPGLGLRLIYFSYDVKMKEKGDIPEGYSVSREKKERFSLILESASTNQTSMYLCANSPRKQGINQPRHFGDGTRLSIL.

V and J are TRBV10-2 and TRBJ1-2; a possible D gene is TRBD1 (6 bases). The CDR3 is made up of 14 amino acids. Germline V gene data show CDR1 as WSHSY and CDR2 as SAAADI. Trimming cost V 10 bases and J 5 bases, with 20 bases left between them. As DNA, the CDR3 is TGCGCCAATAGTGAGTCAGGGGAAATATATGGCTACACCTTC. Residues: CANSESGEIYGYTF.

To note about this clonotype: A much larger clone is a single base away; this may be a read error. J is TRBJ2-7 and V is TRBV27; TRBD2 agrees at 7 bases. The V gene's germline CDR1 is MNHEY and CDR2 SMNVEV (reference sequence). The CDR3 runs 11 residues. For the CDR3, the DNA is TGTCATCCGGGACTAACTTACGATCAGTACTTC. Its protein is CHPGLTYDQYF.

This chain joins TRBV4-2 and TRBJ2-1, with D possibly matching TRBD1 (6 bases). The V end was cut by 4 bases, the J end by 0 bases, with 13 bases between. Per germline, CDR1 LGHNA and CDR2 YNFKEQ. This CDR3 is 16 amino acids long. The CDR3 region is CASSLVVDSSYNEQFF. Written as DNA, the CDR3 is TGTGCCAGCAGCCTAGTAGTGGACAGCTCCTACAATGAGCAGTTCTTC.

About this clonotype itself: The junction differs from germline at one of its ends, possibly a read error. The chain combines TRBV6-2 or TRBV6-3 with TRBJ2-6; D gene ambiguous. CDR1 is MNHEY and CDR2 is SVGEGT in the germline V gene. The CDR3 sequence is 16 residues long. CDR3 nucleotides: TGTGCTAGCAGTTACTCGGGCGTCTCTGGGGCCAACGTCCTGACTTTC. Residues: CASSYSGVSGANVLTF.

CDR3 bases: TGTGCCAGCGGCCTGACAGTGGCCTACGAGCAGTACTTC. It codes for CASGLTVAYEQYF. This chain links TRBV11-3 with TRBJ2-7; a possible D gene is TRBD1 (5 bases). CDR3 length: 13 residues. Trimming took 8 bases from V and 2 from J, leaving 13 bases between them. The germline CDR1 and CDR2 sequences are SGHNT and YENEEA.

As to this clonotype: The junction does not match germline at one end; this may be a read error. V usage is TRBV6-5 and J usage is TRBJ2-1, with 8 positions matching TRBD1. CDR3 length: 15 residues. CDR1 MNHEY and CDR2 SVGAGI come from the germline V gene. The CDR3 spells CANSFTRTGTNEQFF. Written as DNA, the CDR3 is TGTGCCAACAGTTTTACCCGGACAGGGACAAATGAGCAGTTCTTC.

Comments on this clonotype: A much larger clone sits a single nucleotide away, making a read error possible. This chain uses TRBV20-1 with TRBJ1-4; D is ambiguous. The V and J ends lost 6 bases and 7 bases respectively, with 15 bases between them. CDR3 size: 13 residues. From germline, CDR1 is DFQATT and CDR2 SNEGSKA (reference sequence). CDR3 residues: CSANGASCEKLFF. CDR3 in DNA: TGCAGTGCCAATGGAGCTTCGTGTGAAAAACTGTTTTTT.

This clonotype was recorded only once. The V gene is TRBV11-2, the J gene TRBJ1-1; D unresolved. The V gene lost 3 bases and the J gene lost 11 bases, with 22 bases spanning the gap. Germline assignment: CDR1 SGHAT and CDR2 FQNNGV. The CDR3 consists of 15 residues. This chain's CDR3 is CASSFANLRNNEAFF. The CDR3, as DNA: TGTGCCAGCAGCTTCGCCAATTTAAGGAACAATGAGGCTTTCTTT.

CDR3 protein: CASSPKQGATDTQYF. In DNA, the CDR3 is TGTGCCAGCAGCCCAAAACAGGGAGCTACAGATACGCAGTATTTT. The chain employs TRBV11-3 and TRBJ2-3, with D perhaps TRBD1 (6 bases). This CDR3 has 15 residues. V was pared by 5 bases and J by 3 bases, with 15 bases between. CDR1 is SGHNT, CDR2 YENEEA, per germline.

The V and J genes are TRBV28 and TRBJ2-1, with a possible D match to TRBD1 (6 bases). The CDR3 has 20 amino acids. Trimming shortened V by 5 bases and J by 4 bases, and 30 bases separated the two germline ends. Per the germline V gene, CDR1 is MDHEN and CDR2 is SYDVKM. The CDR3 region has the DNA TGTGCCAGCAGTCTCCCTGTGCAGGGGCAGTTGTGGGAGTCTTACAATGAGCAGTTCTTC. This translates into CASSLPVQGQLWESYNEQFF.

This clonotype appeared once. The CDR3 does not end in the conserved phenylalanine or tryptophan, so this is likely a read error. This sequence joins TRBV29-1 and TRBJ2-3; the D gene is possibly TRBD2 (6 bases). Looked up from germline, CDR1 is SQVTM and CDR2 is ANQGSEA. CDR3 length equals 15 residues. In nucleotides, the CDR3 is TGCAGTGTTGAACCGGGAGAGCTAAACACAGATACGCAGTATCTT. Translating gives CSVEPGELNTDTQYL.

Comment on this clonotype: One end of the junction does not line up with germline, which may come from a read error. The chain is built from TRBV11-2 and TRBJ2-1; D is unclear. Germline values: CDR1 SGHAT, CDR2 FQNNGV. This CDR3 region has 15 residues. The CDR3 spells CASSIEVQPYNGQFF. The DNA for the CDR3 is TGTGCCAGCAGCATAGAGGTACAACCATACAATGGGCAGTTCTTC.